One T cell receptor (beta chain) is described in this entry. Its antigen is currently unknown. This entry is derived from a study of shared clonotypes between healthy human individuals. Whole-study findings and limits: Non-shared clonotypes displayed generation probabilities falling below those of clonotypes present in all four donors.

The repertoire was sequenced with immunoSEQ multiplex PCR; TCRdb's copy has only in-frame clones and lacks some. The sample includes 100,000 to 120,000 clones, 68% seen only once; the top ten take over 20%. This TCR was recovered from a woman in her twenties or thirties in good health. The sequenced material came from memory CD8+ T cells sorted from blood. Sample subset: CD45RO+ cells pooled with CCR7-negative TemRA cells.

CDR3 sequence (DNA): TGTGCCAGCAGCTTACAGGGGGTTACCTACGAGCAGTACTTC. Translation gives CASSLQGVTYEQYF. This chain uses TRBV6-1 with TRBJ2-7; 8 nucleotides match TRBD1. Looked up from germline, CDR1 is MNHNS and CDR2 is SASEGT. This CDR3 is built from 14 residues. The V segment lost 6 bases and the J segment 2 bases; nucleotides outside the gene matches: 6.